This T cell receptor beta chain stems from a study of CD8+ T cells in alopecia areata. On the study more broadly: Tofacitinib was taken orally by treated patients, and the dose was 5 to 10 mg twice daily. Study-wide results and limits: Within the top 100, expanded CD8+ clones significantly decreased with tofacitinib, as did scalp clonality. Among the cells sequenced in scalp samples are also the resident alphabeta T cells of normal skin. Among patients, TCR sharing was less clear than in mice, a difference possibly due in part to HLA diversity in the patient population.

Treatment: oral pan-JAK inhibitor, 5-10 mg twice daily. The authors extracted RNA and reverse transcribed it into cDNA as the sequencing template. The method was immunoSEQ multiplex PCR; TCRdb's version includes in-frame clones alone and lacks a portion of them. The repertoire includes 90,000 to 100,000 clones, 50% to 75% of them detected once, and around 15% sits in the top ten. About this clone itself: What it binds is unknown.

The length of the CDR3 is 12 residues. Trimming removed 2 bases from V and 5 bases from J, with 9 bases in between. Germline V gene sequence: CDR1 GTSNPN, CDR2 SVGIG (reference sequence). This TCR came from a human donor with alopecia areata. This specimen was CD8+ T cells sorted from blood, taken at week 4, from a patient treated with tofacitinib. The V call is TRBV30, the J call TRBJ2-5; D remains ambiguous. The CDR3 reads CAWSPPAETQYF. CDR3 bases: TGTGCCTGGAGTCCCCCCGCCGAGACCCAGTACTTC.